The TCR beta chain described here comes from a study of graft-versus-host responses after intestinal transplantation. This clone has a single count. Its antigen is still unknown. The germline V gene has CDR1 SEHNR and CDR2 FQNEAQ (reference sequence). Trimming shortened V by 4 bases and J by 13 bases, and 14 bases separated the two germline ends. This CDR3 region has 12 residues. Measured with immunoSEQ multiplex PCR; TCRdb has only the in-frame clones, and not every one. Of 65,000 to 100,000 clones listed, 80% to 95% were seen once; the top ten hold roughly 0.37%. Material: unstimulated CD8+ T cells sorted from spleen or lymph node cells, obtained before transplant. The rearrangement uses TRBV7-9 and TRBJ2-1, with D tentatively TRBD1 (6 bases). The source of this sequence is a human donor who was the organ donor for an intestinal transplant. CDR3 sequence (DNA): TGTGCCAGCAGCTCTAAGACAGGATCTCAGTTCTTC. It codes for CASSSKTGSQFF.